The T cell receptor (beta chain) under discussion was sequenced for a study of shared clonotypes between healthy human individuals. Points from the study as a whole: Estimated richness values were generally larger in naive subsets than in memory subsets.

Here immunoSEQ multiplex PCR was the method, and the copy in TCRdb shows in-frame clones only, minus some. The repertoire holds over a million clones, with approximately 68% as singletons. This CDR3 is built from 14 residues. Germline V gene lookup returns CDR1 SGHTA and CDR2 FQGNSA. With V trimmed by 4 bases and J by 2 bases, 2 bases remained unmatched. With respect to this clone: The antigen is undetermined. Given a much more abundant clone one base away, this may be a read error.

This TCR was recovered from a man between 18 and 29 years old in good health. The chain is built from TRBV7-2 and TRBJ1-2; 9 bases match TRBD1. The sample taken for sequencing was memory CD4+ T cells sorted from blood. As to subset: CD45RA-negative fraction. The CDR3 bases are TGTGCCAGCAGCTGGGGACAGGGAAACTATGGCTACACCTTC. Its protein product is CASSWGQGNYGYTF.